Presented here are 26 T cell receptor beta chains from one specimen sequenced in a study of T cell clonality in common variable immunodeficiency. Study-level findings and limits: Common variable immunodeficiency TCR beta sequences reportedly had fewer deletions and N-nucleotide insertions.

TCRdb's copy holds only in-frame clones and misses some; the assay was immunoSEQ multiplex PCR. The specimen has about 7,000 clones, none found just once. Their antigens are not known. The sample consisted of peripheral blood mononuclear cells. These receptors all come from a human donor with common variable immunodeficiency.

This clone was seen ten or more times. The read gets to within 3 residues of the CDR3 end, and the germline J gene fills in the rest. This rearrangement joins TRBV16 to TRBJ1-2; D is undetermined. Deletions cut 0 bases from V and 0 bases from J, with 8 bases between. Germline CDR1 is KGHSY and CDR2 is FQNENV. The CDR3 is 15 residues long. The sequenced part of the CDR3 DNA is TGTGCCAGCAGCCAATCGCGCGCGCCTAACTATGGC. Translation gives CASSQSRAPNYG. The entire CDR3 is CASSQSRAPNYGYTF.

This clone was seen at least ten times. CDR3 residues: CASSLVQFVNEQFF. The DNA read from the CDR3 is TGTGCCAGCAGCTTAGTCCAGTTTGTCAATGAG. The rearrangement uses TRBV7-2 and TRBJ2-1; D is uncertain. Sequencing ends 3 residues short of the CDR3 end; the germline J gene provides the rest. Trimming removed 1 base from V and 6 bases from J, with 10 bases in between. The CDR3 is 14 residues long. The germline V gene encodes CDR1 SGHTA and CDR2 FQGNSA. Together with reference TRBV7-2 and TRBJ2-1, the CDR3 gives the full variable domain: GAGVSQSPSNKVTEKGKDVELRCDPISGHTALYWYRQSLGQGLEFLIYFQGNSAPDKSGLPSDRFSAERTGGSVSTLTIQRTQQEDSAVYLCASSLVQFVNEQFFGPGTRLTVL.

To note about this clone: The read terminates 3 residues before the CDR3 end, so the remaining end is supplied by the germline J gene. The chain is built from TRBV5-5 and TRBJ1-2; possibly TRBD1 for D (6 bases). The V end lost 0 bases, the J end lost 3 bases, and 12 bases lay between the germline ends. The CDR3 is 15 amino acids. Germline V gives CDR1 SGHKS, CDR2 YYEKEE (reference sequence). The sequenced CDR3 bases are TGTGCCAGCAGCTTGGATCTGTCAGGGGACTATGGC. Protein sequence: CASSLDLSGDYG. The entire CDR3 reads CASSLDLSGDYGYTF.

Points on this clone: The missing CDR3 end, 3 residues past where the read stops, is filled in from the germline J gene. The rearrangement joins TRBV7-2 to TRBJ2-6, with no clear D. V lost 5 bases, J lost 0 bases, and 5 bases lay in between. Germline V gene sequence: CDR1 SGHTA, CDR2 FQGNSA. The CDR3 is made up of 14 amino acids. This chain's CDR3 is CASSLSSGANVLTF. CDR3 DNA (partial): TGTGCCAGCAGCCTTTCCTCTGGGGCCAACGTC.

Many counts were recorded for this clone. The read ends 3 residues shy of where the CDR3 ends; the end is completed using the germline J gene. V is TRBV28 and J is TRBJ1-2; D unresolved. The germline CDR1 and CDR2 sequences are MDHEN and SYDVKM. V was cut by 6 bases and J by 7 bases, with 18 bases left in between. This CDR3 contains 14 residues. CDR3 amino acids: CASRPRRGLLGYTF. The CDR3 bases that were read are TGTGCCAGCAGACCGCGTAGAGGGTTACTTGGC.

This clone was seen a handful of times. The CDR3 goes on 3 residues after the read ends, and that part is filled in from the germline J gene. The V call is TRBV7-3, the J call TRBJ2-7; 9 nucleotides match TRBD2. V dropped 3 bases and J dropped 6; count of bases not matched to a gene: 6. The CDR3 runs 14 residues. The germline V gene has CDR1 SGHTA and CDR2 FQGTGA. The CDR3 spells CASSLGSGRGEQYF. CDR3 DNA, as far as it was read: TGTGCCAGCAGCTTGGGTAGCGGGAGAGGCGAG.

Judged by abundance, this clone is medium-sized. The sequenced fragment ends 3 residues before the CDR3 boundary, so the rest is inferred from the germline J gene. The rearrangement joins TRBV14 to TRBJ2-7; 9 bases agree with TRBD1. The CDR3 consists of 15 residues. With 4 bases clipped from V and 1 base from J, the junction kept 5 bases outside the gene matches. Germline-derived CDR1 and CDR2 are SGHDN and FVKESK. The CDR3 loop is CASSRSGTGSYEQYF. The CDR3 DNA, read in part, is TGTGCCAGCAGCCGATCCGGGACAGGGTCCTACGAG.

Many counts were recorded for this clone. With the read ending 3 residues before the CDR3 end, the germline J gene is used to fill in that end. V gene TRBV6-2 or TRBV6-3 combines with J gene TRBJ2-4; D remains unclear. There are 14 residues in the CDR3. From germline, CDR1 is MNHEY and CDR2 SVGEGT. V was pared by 4 bases and J by 3 bases, with 10 bases between. The CDR3 region is CASSSRFGKNIQYF. Partial CDR3 DNA: TGTGCCAGCAGTTCCAGGTTCGGCAAAAACATT.

As to this clone: From the germline J gene comes the end of the CDR3, since the read stops 3 residues before it. The chain has TRBV18 and TRBJ1-4, with TRBD1 as a possible D gene (5 bases). Germline CDR1 and CDR2: KGHSH and LQKENI. With 0 bases removed from V and 0 bases from J, the gap between germline ends came to 8 bases. The CDR3 is 16 amino acids. The part of the CDR3 DNA that was read is TGTGCCAGCTCACCACCGGGGGGTGCAACTAATGAAAAA. It is translated as CASSPPGGATNEK. Given in full, the CDR3 is CASSPPGGATNEKLFF. Full variable domain (outside the CDR3, taken from reference TRBV18 and TRBJ1-4): NAGVMQNPRHLVRRRGQEARLRCSPMKGHSHVYWYRQLPEEGLKFMVYLQKENIIDESGMPKERFSAEFPKEGPSILRIQQVVRGDSAAYFCASSPPGGATNEKLFFGSGTQLSVL.

The sample holds many counts of this clone. The read terminates 3 residues ahead of where the CDR3 ends, so the germline J gene completes it. The chain couples TRBV6-2 or TRBV6-3 to TRBJ2-5; 7 nucleotides align to TRBD2. Germline trimming cut 5 bases from V and 2 bases from J; bases unmatched to any gene: 2. The CDR3 loop spans 13 amino acids. Germline loops: CDR1 MNHEY, CDR2 SVGEGT. The DNA read from the CDR3 is TGTGCCAGCAGTGATAGCGGGCAAGAGACC. This gives the protein CASSDSGQET. The entire CDR3 sequence reads CASSDSGQETQYF.

Relative to its sample, this clone is medium-sized. Read sequence stops 3 residues before the CDR3 end, and the germline J gene provides the missing end. The chain joins TRBV5-1 to TRBJ1-2; 7 nucleotides align to TRBD1. Trimming cost V 2 bases and J 4 bases; bases outside gene matches: 8. Germline assignment: CDR1 SGHRS and CDR2 YFSETQ. This CDR3 has 15 residues. Partial CDR3 DNA: TGCGCCAGCAGCTTAGACGGACAGGCACTCTATGGC. It is translated as CASSLDGQALYG. The CDR3, in full, reads CASSLDGQALYGYTF.

This clone has a count of ten or more. The CDR3 extends 3 residues past the end of the read, so its final part is completed from the germline J gene. The J gene is TRBJ2-3, the V gene TRBV5-4, with D unresolved. Trimming took 4 bases from V and 5 from J, leaving 8 bases between them. This CDR3 comprises 12 residues. Per the germline V gene, CDR1 is SGHNT and CDR2 is YYREEE (reference sequence). The CDR3 is CASSIGLDTQYF. The part of the CDR3 DNA that was read is TGTGCCAGCAGCATAGGGCTAGATACG.

This clone was seen only a few times. With the read ending 3 residues before the CDR3 end, the germline J gene is used to fill in that end. V gene TRBV19 combines with J gene TRBJ1-5; no reliable D call. Germline CDR1 LNHDA, CDR2 SQIVND (reference sequence). V lost 1 base and J 7 bases, leaving 11 bases between the germline ends. The CDR3 covers 14 residues. The sequenced CDR3 bases are TGTGCCAGTAGTATAGTAGGGTCTCGGCAGCCC. Protein product: CASSIVGSRQP. The full-length CDR3 reads as CASSIVGSRQPQHF.

This clone qualifies as medium-sized. The read comes to an end 3 residues before the CDR3 does, leaving the germline J gene to fill in the end. The chain couples TRBV5-1 to TRBJ2-5, with TRBD1 identical over 10 bases. The ends lost 5 bases at V and 1 base at J; junction bases unmatched: 5. The CDR3 has 15 amino acids. The germline CDR1 and CDR2 sequences are SGHRS and YFSETQ. CDR3 in amino acids: CASRPGQGIQETQYF. CDR3 DNA (partial): TGCGCCAGCAGGCCGGGACAGGGGATCCAAGAGACC.

A note on this clone: The CDR3 end is not reached by the read, which stops 3 residues before it; the germline J gene fills it in. The chain links TRBV7-3 to TRBJ2-7; the D is unclear. The CDR3 is 14 residues long. V dropped 5 bases and J dropped 0 bases, with 11 bases sitting between them. Germline CDR1 is SGHTA and CDR2 is FQGTGA. The CDR3 protein is CASSPSRSSYEQYF. CDR3 DNA (partial): TGTGCCAGCAGCCCAAGCAGGAGCTCCTACGAG.

Comment on this clone: The missing CDR3 end, 3 residues past where the read stops, is filled in from the germline J gene. V and J are TRBV7-3 and TRBJ2-1, with 7 positions matching TRBD2. CDR1 is SGHTA, CDR2 FQGTGA, per germline. The CDR3 totals 13 residues. Trimming took 3 bases from V and 6 from J; bases not matched to a gene: 2. CDR3 DNA, as far as it was read: TGTGCCAGCAGCTTTACGGGGGGCAATGAG. As protein: CASSFTGGNE. The full CDR3 protein is CASSFTGGNEQFF.

On this clone: The read ends 3 residues shy of where the CDR3 ends; the end is completed using the germline J gene. V and J are TRBV19 and TRBJ2-6, with a weak D call TRBD2 (6 bases). The germline V gene encodes CDR1 LNHDA and CDR2 SQIVND (reference sequence). The CDR3 extends over 20 amino acids. V shed 6 bases and J shed 1 base, with 25 bases lying between them. This CDR3 is CASSPGGIYSYRSGANVLTF. The CDR3 bases that were read are TGTGCCAGTAGCCCGGGCGGGATTTATTCATACCGATCTGGGGCCAACGTC.

There are a few counts of this clone. The missing CDR3 end, 3 residues past where the read stops, is filled in from the germline J gene. The chain uses TRBV7-6 and TRBJ2-7; 9 nucleotides align to TRBD2. CDR3 length equals 15 residues. The V gene's germline CDR1 is SGHVS and CDR2 FNYEAQ. With 2 bases clipped from V and 2 bases from J, the junction kept 4 bases outside the gene matches. The CDR3 DNA, read in part, is TGTGCCAGCAGCTTACTGGCGGGAGGGACCTACGAG. It translates to CASSLLAGGTYE. The full CDR3 protein reads CASSLLAGGTYEQYF.

By sample fraction, this clone is medium-sized. The sequenced fragment ends 3 residues before the CDR3 boundary, so the rest is inferred from the germline J gene. This chain uses TRBV4-2 with TRBJ2-1; D perhaps matches TRBD2 (6 bases). CDR3 length equals 15 residues. The germline V gene has CDR1 LGHNA and CDR2 YNFKEQ. V was pared by 5 bases and J by 0 bases, with 11 bases between. The CDR3 protein is CASSLAEISYNEQFF. The DNA read from the CDR3 is TGTGCCAGCAGCTTAGCGGAGATCTCCTACAATGAG.

This clone was picked up many times. The read falls 3 residues short of the CDR3 end, and the missing part is taken from the germline J gene. This rearrangement joins TRBV7-2 to TRBJ2-3; D not certain. CDR3 length: 14 residues. CDR1 and CDR2 (germline): SGHTA, FQGNSA. V was pared by 2 bases and J by 6 bases, with 12 bases between. CDR3 DNA (partial): TGTGCCAGCAGCTTATTATCCTCTGCGGATACG. Translating gives CASSLLSSADT. The entire CDR3 protein reads CASSLLSSADTQYF.

In its sample, this clone was seen many times. The read finishes 3 residues shy of the CDR3 end, and the germline J gene is used to complete it. The chain uses TRBV6-1 and TRBJ1-1, with TRBD1 matching over 7 bases. The V gene end was trimmed by 4 bases and the J gene end by 4 bases; junction bases not matched to a gene: 9. The CDR3 has 15 amino acids. CDR1 is MNHNS, CDR2 SASEGT, per germline. Partial CDR3 DNA: TGTGCCAGCAGTGCTCAGGGGGTCGATGGCACTGAA. This encodes CASSAQGVDGTE. The CDR3, in full, reads CASSAQGVDGTEAFF.

Concerning this clone itself: The CDR3 end is not reached by the read, which stops 3 residues before it; the germline J gene fills it in. The chain carries TRBV18 and TRBJ1-2; D perhaps matches TRBD1 (6 bases). CDR1 and CDR2 (germline): KGHSH, LQKENI. This CDR3 contains 15 residues. V was shortened by 2 bases and J by 4 bases, with 14 bases between the two germline ends. CDR3 bases read: TGTGCCAGCTCACCAGACTCTGGGGGCCTCTATGGC. This gives the protein CASSPDSGGLYG. The full CDR3 reads CASSPDSGGLYGYTF.

This clone was seen at least ten times. From the germline J gene comes the end of the CDR3, since the read stops 3 residues before it. This chain joins TRBV5-1 and TRBJ2-7; 10 bases match TRBD2. Trimming took 0 bases from V and 4 from J; bases not matched to a gene: 10. CDR3 length: 17 amino acids. Germline assignment: CDR1 SGHRS and CDR2 YFSETQ. This CDR3 is CASSLGLSVAGGYEQYF. The CDR3 bases that were read are TGCGCCAGCAGCTTGGGGCTATCGGTAGCGGGAGGATACGAG.

This clone was counted a few times. The CDR3 is cut off 3 residues early in the read; its end comes from the germline J gene. The chain joins TRBV2 to TRBJ1-5, with 8 bases aligning to TRBD1. Trimming removed 8 bases from V and 4 bases from J; junction bases left unmatched: 4. CDR3 size: 13 residues. Germline V gene data show CDR1 as SNHLY and CDR2 as FYNNEI. Incomplete CDR3 DNA: TGTGCCAGCGACGACAGGGGAAATCAGCCC. This encodes CASDDRGNQP. The full CDR3 sequence reads CASDDRGNQPQHF.

This clone was counted at least ten times. The observed sequence ends 3 residues before the CDR3 terminus, with the missing tail filled in from the germline J gene. The chain uses TRBV20-1 and TRBJ2-3; TRBD1 might be the D (6 bases). The CDR3 spans 15 residues. The germline CDR1 and CDR2 sequences are DFQATT and SNEGSKA (reference sequence). Between the trimmed V and J ends, which lost 4 bases and 2 bases, there was a span of 16 bases. The part of the CDR3 DNA that was read is TGCAGTGCTATACCCCAGGACAGCTCCACAGATACG. Translated: CSAIPQDSSTDT. The full CDR3 is CSAIPQDSSTDTQYF.

With respect to this clone: The CDR3 goes on 3 residues after the read ends, and that part is filled in from the germline J gene. The chain carries TRBV19 and TRBJ2-7, with TRBD2 matching over 10 bases. In germline, CDR1 is LNHDA, CDR2 SQIVND (reference sequence). This CDR3 spans 16 amino acids. Trimming took 5 bases from V and 4 from J; bases not matched to a gene: 11. The CDR3 DNA, read in part, is TGTGCCAGTAGTCTAAATCTAGCGGGAGTAACGTACGAG. This sequence encodes CASSLNLAGVTYE. The CDR3 as a whole reads CASSLNLAGVTYEQYF.